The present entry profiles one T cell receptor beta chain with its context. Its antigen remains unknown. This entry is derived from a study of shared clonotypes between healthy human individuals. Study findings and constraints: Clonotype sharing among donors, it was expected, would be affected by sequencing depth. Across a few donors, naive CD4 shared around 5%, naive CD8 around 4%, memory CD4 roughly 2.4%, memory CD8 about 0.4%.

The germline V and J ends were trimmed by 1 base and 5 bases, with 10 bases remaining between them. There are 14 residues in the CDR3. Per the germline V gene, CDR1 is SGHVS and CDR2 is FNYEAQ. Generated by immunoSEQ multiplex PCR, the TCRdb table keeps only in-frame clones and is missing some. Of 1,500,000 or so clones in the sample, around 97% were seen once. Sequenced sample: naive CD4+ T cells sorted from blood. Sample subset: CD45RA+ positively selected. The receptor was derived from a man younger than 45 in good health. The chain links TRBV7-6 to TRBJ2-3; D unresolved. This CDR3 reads CASSLGPARDTQYF. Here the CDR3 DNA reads TGTGCCAGCAGCTTAGGTCCTGCAAGAGATACGCAGTATTTT.